This is a list of T cell receptor beta chains from one sample in a study of Ad26.COV2.S vaccination and SARS-CoV-2 variants. Libraries were prepared by immunoSEQ multiplex PCR; TCRdb keeps only in-frame clonotypes and omits some of them. The sample has roughly 420,000 clones, 75% to 90% seen once. Sequenced here: peripheral blood, sampled in a trial of Ad26.COV2.S vaccine versus placebo. These receptors originate from a person aged 18-65 years who received the Ad26.COV2.S COVID-19 vaccine or a placebo. CDR3s include the opening cysteine and the closing phenylalanine or tryptophan. Fields, in order: D gene, J gene, V gene, clone size, CDR3 DNA, CDR3 protein. A D gene is named only where the DNA matches it firmly. For some rows the clone size is stated as once, few or many, or as a class when expanded; others skip it.

- TRBJ1-2 TRBV6-5 few TGTGCCAGCAGTTACGGACAGTGGAGCGGTGGCTACACCTTC CASSYGQWSGGYTF
- TRBJ1-1 TRBV18 - TGTGCCAGCTCAGAAGGAGGGGACACTGAAGCTTTCTTT CASSEGGDTEAFF
- TRBJ2-5 TRBV30 - TGTGCCTGGAGTGTGGCGGAGACCCAGTACTTC CAWSVAETQYF
TRBD2 TRBJ2-1 TRBV5-1 - TGCGCCAGCAGCTTGGAACTAGCGGGATCGTATGAGCAGTTCTTC CASSLELAGSYEQFF
- TRBJ1-1 TRBV29-1 - TGCAGCGTTGAACCACTTATGCTCACTGAAGCTTTCTTT CSVEPLMLTEAFF
- TRBJ2-7 TRBV7-9 - TGTGCCAGCAGCTCGAAAGGGGGTTTACGTTTTGGCTACGAGCAGTACTTC CASSSKGGLRFGYEQYF
- TRBJ2-5 TRBV7-9 - TGTGCCAGCAGCGGGTTCGTGGGGGAGACCCAGTACTTC CASSGFVGETQYF
- TRBJ2-3 TRBV28 - TGTGCCAGCAGTCCGACTAGTGTATATACGCAGTATTTT CASSPTSVYTQYF
- TRBJ2-2 TRBV6-2/TRBV6-3 - TGTGCCAGCAGTCGCTCCGGACTAACAACCGGGGAGCTGTTTTTT CASSRSGLTTGELFF
TRBD2 TRBJ2-5 TRBV5-1 once TGCGCCAGCAGGAGGTCGTCGGGGGGTGAGACCCAGTACTTC CASRRSSGGETQYF
- TRBJ2-2 TRBV5-1 - TGCGCCAGCCGAAGGGGACGGGCCGGGGAGCTGTTTTTT CASRRGRAGELFF
- TRBJ2-1 TRBV4-1 - TGCGCCAGCAGCCAAGTACGGCTACTTGTCTACAATGAGCAGTTCTTC CASSQVRLLVYNEQFF
- TRBJ2-3 TRBV4-1 - TGCGCCAGCAGCCAAGTCATGATAGTGGGTAGAGATACGCAGTATTTT CASSQVMIVGRDTQYF
TRBD1 TRBJ2-5 TRBV29-1 - TGCAGCCTCCTGGACAGGGTCGAGACCCAGTACTTC CSLLDRVETQYF
- TRBJ2-5 TRBV5-1 - TGCGCCAGCAGCTTGACGGCTCAGCAAGAGACCCAGTACTTC CASSLTAQQETQYF
- TRBJ1-6 TRBV5-1 - TGCGCCAGCAGTCAGGAGGGGGATTCACCCCTCCACTTT CASSQEGDSPLHF
- TRBJ1-1 TRBV18 once TGTGCCAGCTCACCTAATTTGAACACTGAAGCTTTCTTT CASSPNLNTEAFF
TRBD1 TRBJ1-4 TRBV6-6 once TGTGCCAGCAGCGACAGGGGGATCGAAAAACTGTTTTTT CASSDRGIEKLFF
- TRBJ1-4 TRBV7-2 - TGTGCCAGCAGCTCCAACCGGGGCAATAATGAAAAACTGTTTTTT CASSSNRGNNEKLFF
TRBD2 TRBJ2-7 TRBV4-3 - TGCGCCAGCAGCCAAGGGACTAGCGGCTACGAGCAGTACTTC CASSQGTSGYEQYF
- TRBJ1-4 TRBV7-9 - TGTGCCAGCAGCTCCCGGGGGAGGGCTCTAACAACTAATGAAAAACTGTTTTTT CASSSRGRALTTNEKLFF
- TRBJ2-7 TRBV5-1 - TGCGCCAGCAGCCGGGGATCAGCAGTTTCGTACGAGCAGTACTTC CASSRGSAVSYEQYF
- TRBJ2-7 TRBV6-2/TRBV6-3 - TGTGCCAGCAGCTCTCCAGGACAAAATTCCTACGAGCAGTACTTC CASSSPGQNSYEQYF
TRBD1 TRBJ1-3 TRBV18 - TGTGCCAGCTCATTCCGGGACAGACAAACTTTCTCTGGAAACACCATATATTTT CASSFRDRQTFSGNTIYF
TRBD1 TRBJ1-1 TRBV5-1 once TGCGCCAGCAGCTTTAACGGACAGGGAGACACTGAAGCTTTCTTT CASSFNGQGDTEAFF
- TRBJ2-7 TRBV18 - TGTGCCAGCTCACCACTCCCTGGGCACGAGCAGTACTTC CASSPLPGHEQYF
- TRBJ1-1 TRBV18 - TGTGCCAGCTCGGAAACAGCGAACACTGAAGCTTTCTTT CASSETANTEAFF
- TRBJ1-5 TRBV20-1 - TGCAGTGCTAGTCTGATAAGACGGGGGAGGTCGAGCAATCAGCCCCAGCATTTT CSASLIRRGRSSNQPQHF
- TRBJ2-7 TRBV6-6 - TGTGCCAGCAGCTCCAGCAGGGTCGAGCAGTACTTC CASSSSRVEQYF
- TRBJ1-4 TRBV30 once TGTGCCTGGAAATCGGGACCTACCGTTTCCCGCGGTGAAAAACTGTTTTTT CAWKSGPTVSRGEKLFF
- TRBJ1-1 TRBV2 few TGTGCCAGCAGTGACACAGGGACGGCAGAAGCTTTCTTT CASSDTGTAEAFF